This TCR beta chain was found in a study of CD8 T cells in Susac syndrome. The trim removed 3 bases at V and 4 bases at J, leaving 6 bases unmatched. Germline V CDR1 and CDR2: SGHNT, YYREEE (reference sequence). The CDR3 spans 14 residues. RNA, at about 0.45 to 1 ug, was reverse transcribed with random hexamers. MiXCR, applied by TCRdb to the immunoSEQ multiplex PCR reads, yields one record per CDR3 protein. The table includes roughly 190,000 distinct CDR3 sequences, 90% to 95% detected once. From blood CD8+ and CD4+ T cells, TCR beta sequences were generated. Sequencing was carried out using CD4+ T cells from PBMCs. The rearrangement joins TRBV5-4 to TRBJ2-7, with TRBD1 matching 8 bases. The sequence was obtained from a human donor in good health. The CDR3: CASSYGQGIYEQYF. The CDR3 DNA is TGTGCCAGCAGCTACGGACAGGGCATATACGAGCAGTACTTC.